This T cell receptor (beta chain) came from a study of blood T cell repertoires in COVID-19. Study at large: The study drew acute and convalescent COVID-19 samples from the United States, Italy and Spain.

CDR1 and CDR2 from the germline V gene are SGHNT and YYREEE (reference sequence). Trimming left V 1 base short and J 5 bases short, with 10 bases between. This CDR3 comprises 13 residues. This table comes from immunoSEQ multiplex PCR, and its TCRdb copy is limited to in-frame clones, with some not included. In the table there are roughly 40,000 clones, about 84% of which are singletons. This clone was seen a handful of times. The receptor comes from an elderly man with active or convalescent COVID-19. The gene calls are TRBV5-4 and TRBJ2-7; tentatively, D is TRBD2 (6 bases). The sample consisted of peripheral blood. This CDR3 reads CASSLTRGNEQYF. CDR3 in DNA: TGTGCCAGCAGCTTGACCCGGGGGAACGAGCAGTACTTC.